Listed below are T cell receptor beta chains from one sample, sequenced in a study of shared clonotypes between healthy human individuals. Sequenced by immunoSEQ multiplex PCR; TCRdb stores in-frame clones only, minus some. The table has 2 million to 2.5 million clones, approximately 96% seen once. Sequencing was carried out using naive CD4+ T cells sorted from blood. Receptor source: a man between 18 and 35 years old in good health. Each CDR3 is given without its conserved first and last residue.

J gene | V gene | CDR3 protein
TRBJ2-5 | TRBV15 | ATSRDPGLGETQY
TRBJ2-3 | TRBV4-1 | ASSQDGQGRSVSQY
TRBJ1-1 | TRBV7-9 | ASSLEGEAF
TRBJ1-3 | TRBV11-2 | ASSLGLAGVGNTIY
TRBJ2-7 | TRBV30 | AWSVNRYSYEQY
TRBJ2-7 | TRBV27 | ASSREGYVGEQY
TRBJ1-2 | TRBV5-1 | ASSYGTGVDGYT
TRBJ2-4 | TRBV5-6 | ASSQGGSNIQY
TRBJ2-7 | TRBV9 | ASSPSEPYEQY
TRBJ2-4 | TRBV2 | ASSEDSLIKNIQY
TRBJ2-3 | TRBV7-9 | ASSPMGHTDTQY